Following are 2 T cell receptor beta chains from one sample sequenced in a study of T cells in Graves' hyperthyroidism and ophthalmopathy. Amplification targeted TCR beta CDR3 regions from RNA transcripts. The TCR CDR3 was amplified in a first-round RT-PCR using the HTBI primer set. TCRdb reprocessed the multiplex PCR reads via MiXCR and lists one record per CDR3 protein. The sample includes some 720,000 distinct CDR3 sequences, 16% of them seen just once. Sequenced material: blood. The origin of the receptors is a man in his late teens or twenties with Graves' hyperthyroidism.

This clonotype occurred many times. The CDR3 loop reads CASSQLAYGEQFF. The DNA for the CDR3 is TGTGCCAGCAGCCAACTCGCGTACGGAGAGCAGTTCTTC. The chain has TRBV3-1 and TRBJ2-1, with unresolved D. Deletions cut 2 bases from V and 10 bases from J, with 12 bases between. The CDR3 has 13 residues. Germline V lookup: CDR1 LGHDT, CDR2 YNNKEL (reference sequence).

This clonotype appeared a few times. The chain combines TRBV2 with TRBJ1-5; TRBD1 is a possible D gene (6 bases). Germline CDR1 is SNHLY and CDR2 is FYNNEI. This CDR3 is 12 amino acids long. The V and J ends lost 7 bases and 3 bases respectively, with 7 bases between them. The CDR3 protein is CASTGDNQPQHF. CDR3 nucleotide sequence: TGTGCCAGCACAGGGGACAATCAGCCCCAGCATTTT.